The 9 T cell receptor beta chains in this list originate from one sample, sequenced in a study of blood T cells in healthy people across ages. The authors ran a second PCR of roughly 6 to 12 cycles using a sample-barcoded 5' primer and a J-beta primer mix. TCRdb re-called the 5' RACE reads through MiXCR, storing one row per CDR3 protein. This sample has approximately 1.5 million distinct CDR3 sequences, with 42% found just once. Sequencing was done on a sample of blood. The source is a young woman in good health.

The genes are TRBV7-3 and TRBJ1-1; 8 bases are a match to TRBD1. The length of the CDR3 is 14 residues. Trimming at V came to 5 bases and at J to 4 bases, leaving 6 bases not matched to a gene. CDR1 and CDR2 from the germline V gene are SGHTA and FQGTGA. The CDR3, as DNA: TGTGCCAGCAGCCTCAGGGGGCAGGGCACTGAAGCTTTCTTT. Encoded protein: CASSLRGQGTEAFF.

This clonotype has only a few counts. The chain combines TRBV7-2 with TRBJ2-1, with TRBD2 matching over 8 bases. Germline V gene sequence: CDR1 SGHTA, CDR2 FQGNSA. The CDR3 extends over 16 amino acids. V lost 5 bases to trimming and J lost 6 bases; unmatched junction nucleotides: 12. CDR3 loop: CASSAPGGGRINEQFF. The CDR3 region has the DNA TGTGCCAGCAGCGCGCCGGGAGGGGGGCGCATCAATGAGCAGTTCTTC.

The rearrangement joins TRBV7-9 to TRBJ1-4; D gene ambiguous. V was clipped by 2 bases and J by 5 bases, with 15 bases between them. Germline lookup yields CDR1 SEHNR and CDR2 FQNEAQ (reference sequence). The CDR3 is 16 residues long. CDR3 loop: CASSLRHSTSNEKLFF. DNA for the CDR3: TGTGCCAGCAGCTTAAGACACAGTACCTCGAATGAAAAACTGTTTTTT.

In its sample, this clonotype was seen a few times. This chain connects TRBV7-2 to TRBJ1-1; D uncertain. This CDR3 comprises 12 residues. Germline CDR1 and CDR2: SGHTA and FQGNSA. The ends were cut back, 0 bases at V and 7 bases at J, with 6 bases in the middle. The CDR3, as DNA: TGTGCCAGCAGCTTAGCGAAGCGTGAAGCTTTCTTT. This sequence encodes CASSLAKREAFF.

The chain links TRBV4-1 to TRBJ2-5; 10 bases line up with TRBD1. Matching the DNA end better, TRBJ2-7 makes the J call doubtful. Germline V gives CDR1 MGHRA, CDR2 YSYEKL. The CDR3 spans 15 residues. The CDR3 loop reads CASSQVDRGGNEQYF. CDR3 DNA: TGCGCCAGCAGCCAAGTGGACAGGGGGGGTAACGAGCAGTACTTC.

This clonotype was detected only a few times. The chain has TRBV9 and TRBJ2-7, with D unclear. Trimming removed 0 bases at V and 3 bases at J, with 13 bases between. The CDR3 contains 15 residues. CDR1 and CDR2 (germline): SGDLS, YYNGEE. CDR3 sequence reads: CASSVGVENFYEQYF. DNA for the CDR3: TGTGCCAGCAGCGTAGGGGTCGAAAACTTCTACGAGCAGTACTTC.

This clonotype was observed a handful of times. The chain is built from TRBV20-1 and TRBJ2-7; 8 bases map to TRBD2. Germline V gene data show CDR1 as DFQATT and CDR2 as SNEGSKA (reference sequence). This CDR3 has 15 residues. V dropped 3 bases and J dropped 1; count of bases not matched to a gene: 8. CDR3 protein: CSASKASGLSYEQYF. The DNA of the CDR3 is TGCAGTGCTAGTAAGGCTAGCGGGTTATCCTACGAGCAGTACTTC.

The chain is built from TRBV27 and TRBJ2-1; TRBD2 agrees at 9 bases. CDR3 length: 14 amino acids. The junction had 7 bases not matched to a gene; V was cut back by 5 bases and J by 8 bases. CDR1 is MNHEY and CDR2 is SMNVEV in the germline V gene (reference sequence). CDR3 sequence: CASSPRLAAYEQFF. The CDR3 DNA reads TGTGCCAGCAGTCCGAGACTAGCGGCCTATGAGCAGTTCTTC.

The J gene is TRBJ2-1, the V gene TRBV9; the D is unclear. The CDR3 covers 14 residues. Germline loops: CDR1 SGDLS, CDR2 YYNGEE. Trimming took off 3 bases at V and 0 bases at J, with 7 bases between the two ends. The CDR3 sequence: CASSEKVSYNEQFF. Written as DNA, the CDR3 is TGTGCCAGCAGCGAGAAGGTCTCCTACAATGAGCAGTTCTTC.